This TCR beta chain was sequenced during a study of T-cell memory formation after mild COVID-19. General study findings and limits: Clones contracting across day 15 to 85 had a balanced CD4/CD8 profile; later expanding clones leaned CD4+.

TCRdb analysed the 5' RACE reads with MiXCR anew, one entry per CDR3 protein. The table has about 15,000 distinct CDR3 sequences, around 25% seen once; the top ten hold 60%. With regard to this clonotype: Its antigen remains unknown.

The sequence derives from a young man who had mild COVID-19 (a few samples of this study predate the infection). Cell type and time point are not known. Sequencing input: PBMCs or a T cell subset sorted from them (not recorded which).

The CDR3 DNA sequence: TGTGCCAGCCCAAGAGGGGGCTTAGTAGAAGAGACCCAGTACTTC. As protein: CASPRGGLVEETQYF. The gene calls are TRBV21-1 and TRBJ2-5; the DNA was not used to check the table's D call, TRBD1. TRBV21-1 is listed as a pseudogene. This CDR3 has 15 amino acids.